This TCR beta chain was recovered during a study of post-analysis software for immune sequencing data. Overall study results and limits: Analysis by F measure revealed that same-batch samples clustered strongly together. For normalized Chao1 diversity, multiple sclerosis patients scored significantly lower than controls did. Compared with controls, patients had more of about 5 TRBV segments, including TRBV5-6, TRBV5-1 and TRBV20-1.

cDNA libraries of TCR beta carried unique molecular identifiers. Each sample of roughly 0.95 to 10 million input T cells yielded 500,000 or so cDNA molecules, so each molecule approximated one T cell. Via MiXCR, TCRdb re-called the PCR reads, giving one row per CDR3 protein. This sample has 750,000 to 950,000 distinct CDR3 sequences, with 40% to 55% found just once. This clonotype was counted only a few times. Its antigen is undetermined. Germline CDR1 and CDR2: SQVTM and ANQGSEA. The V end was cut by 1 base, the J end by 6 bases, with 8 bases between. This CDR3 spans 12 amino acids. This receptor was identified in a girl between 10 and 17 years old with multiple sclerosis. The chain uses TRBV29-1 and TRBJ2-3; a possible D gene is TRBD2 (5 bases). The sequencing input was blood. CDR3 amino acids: CSVEGGLDTQYF. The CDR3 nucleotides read TGCAGCGTTGAAGGAGGACTGGATACGCAGTATTTT.